This is a list of T cell receptor beta chains from one sample in a study of blood T cell repertoires in COVID-19. Method: immunoSEQ multiplex PCR; TCRdb's copy keeps in-frame clones and lacks some. The sample includes about 100,000 clones, roughly nine tenths of them seen just once. Sequenced sample: peripheral blood. Receptor source: a man between 50 and 59 years old with acute or convalescent COVID-19. Each CDR3 is given with its conserved first and last residue. Each record gives: clone size, V gene, J gene, D gene, CDR3 DNA, CDR3 protein. D genes are given only for firm matches. Clone size is given for some rows only: seen once, a few or many times, or a class if the clone is expanded.

clone size: -; V gene: TRBV18; J gene: TRBJ1-6; D gene: -; CDR3 DNA: TGTGCCAGCTCACCAGCGGCAACCTATAATTCACCCCTCCACTTT; CDR3 protein: CASSPAATYNSPLHF
clone size: -; V gene: TRBV29-1; J gene: TRBJ2-2; D gene: TRBD1; CDR3 DNA: TGCAGCGTACGTCCGGGACAGGGTCACACCGGGGAGCTGTTTTTT; CDR3 protein: CSVRPGQGHTGELFF
clone size: once; V gene: TRBV30; J gene: TRBJ1-5; D gene: TRBD1; CDR3 DNA: TGTGCCTGGAGCCCGACAGGGAGAAGCAATCAGCCCCAGCATTTT; CDR3 protein: CAWSPTGRSNQPQHF
clone size: -; V gene: TRBV10-3; J gene: TRBJ2-5; D gene: TRBD1; CDR3 DNA: TGTGCCATCAGTGGCCAGGGGGACGAGACCCAGTACTTC; CDR3 protein: CAISGQGDETQYF
clone size: once; V gene: TRBV11-1; J gene: TRBJ1-1; D gene: -; CDR3 DNA: TGTGCCAGCAGCTTACGCCCAGGGACAAGCCTTGAAGCTTTCTTT; CDR3 protein: CASSLRPGTSLEAFF
clone size: -; V gene: TRBV27; J gene: TRBJ2-7; D gene: -; CDR3 DNA: TGTGCCAGCAGTTTCGGGACTGCGTCCTACGAGCAGTACTTC; CDR3 protein: CASSFGTASYEQYF
clone size: -; V gene: TRBV7-2; J gene: TRBJ2-1; D gene: TRBD2; CDR3 DNA: TGTGCCAGCAGCTTAGCGGAAATGAGCGGGGCGGCGTACAATGAGCAGTTCTTC; CDR3 protein: CASSLAEMSGAAYNEQFF
clone size: -; V gene: TRBV4-2; J gene: TRBJ2-1; D gene: TRBD2; CDR3 DNA: TGTGCCAGCAGCCAAAATAGCGGGGGGCATGAGCAGTTCTTC; CDR3 protein: CASSQNSGGHEQFF
clone size: once; V gene: TRBV13; J gene: TRBJ1-1; D gene: TRBD1; CDR3 DNA: TGTGCCAGCAGCTCGCCCACTTCTTCTCAGGAACAGGGGGGTTCCCTCCGGGCTTTCTTT; CDR3 protein: CASSSPTSSQEQGGSLRAFF
clone size: -; V gene: TRBV7-9; J gene: TRBJ1-1; D gene: TRBD1; CDR3 DNA: TGTGCCAGCAGCTTCCCCCAGGGGGTGCACACTGAAGCTTTCTTT; CDR3 protein: CASSFPQGVHTEAFF
clone size: -; V gene: TRBV7-2; J gene: TRBJ1-4; D gene: TRBD1; CDR3 DNA: TGTGCCAGCAGCTACTCGGACAGGGGACATGAAAAACTGTTTTTT; CDR3 protein: CASSYSDRGHEKLFF
clone size: -; V gene: TRBV3-1/TRBV3-2; J gene: TRBJ2-2; D gene: TRBD1; CDR3 DNA: TGTGCCAGCAGACAGGGGACGAACACCGGGGAGCTGTTTTTT; CDR3 protein: CASRQGTNTGELFF
clone size: -; V gene: TRBV5-1; J gene: TRBJ2-3; D gene: TRBD2; CDR3 DNA: TGCGCCAGCAGCGTTCCGACTAGCTCACCAGATACGCAGTATTTT; CDR3 protein: CASSVPTSSPDTQYF
clone size: -; V gene: TRBV24-1; J gene: TRBJ2-4; D gene: TRBD2; CDR3 DNA: TGTGCCACCACCGGATCCGCGGGGGTAGCCAAAAACATTCAGTACTTC; CDR3 protein: CATTGSAGVAKNIQYF
clone size: -; V gene: TRBV19; J gene: TRBJ1-2; D gene: -; CDR3 DNA: TGTGCCGGCACTAAAATGCAGGGGCCACCCAACTATGGCTACACCTTC; CDR3 protein: CAGTKMQGPPNYGYTF
clone size: -; V gene: TRBV2; J gene: TRBJ2-6; D gene: TRBD1; CDR3 DNA: TGTGCCAGCATTCCCACAGGGGGCGCCGGGGCCAACGTCCTGACTTTC; CDR3 protein: CASIPTGGAGANVLTF
clone size: -; V gene: TRBV6-6; J gene: TRBJ1-2; D gene: TRBD1; CDR3 DNA: TGTGCCAGCAGTCTCACGACAGGGGGCAGCTACACCTTC; CDR3 protein: CASSLTTGGSYTF
clone size: -; V gene: TRBV5-4; J gene: TRBJ2-7; D gene: TRBD2; CDR3 DNA: TGTGCCAGCAGCTTGATAGGGTCTAGCGGATCATACGAGCAGTACTTC; CDR3 protein: CASSLIGSSGSYEQYF
clone size: once; V gene: TRBV11-2; J gene: TRBJ2-7; D gene: TRBD1; CDR3 DNA: TGTGCCAGCAGCTTAGCGGACAGGGTCTACGAGCAGTACTTC; CDR3 protein: CASSLADRVYEQYF
clone size: -; V gene: TRBV25-1; J gene: TRBJ1-4; D gene: TRBD1; CDR3 DNA: TGTGCCAGCAGGGGACAGGGGTTGACCGAAAAACTGTTTTTT; CDR3 protein: CASRGQGLTEKLFF
clone size: -; V gene: TRBV4-2; J gene: TRBJ2-5; D gene: TRBD2; CDR3 DNA: TGTGCCAGCAGCCTGAGAGCGGGGGGCAGGGAGACCCAGTACTTC; CDR3 protein: CASSLRAGGRETQYF